The clone carrying this T cell receptor (beta chain) was observed a few times. CDR3 size: 14 residues. The ends were cut back, 5 bases at V and 6 bases at J, with 16 bases in the middle. TCRdb re-called the RT-PCR reads with MiXCR, one entry per CDR3 protein. Among hundreds of thousands of distinct CDR3 sequences listed, 13% to 15% were seen once. The receptor was derived from a female donor in good health, serving as a healthy control. This chain joins TRBV12-3 or TRBV12-4 and TRBJ1-1, with D possibly matching TRBD1 (5 bases). Sequencing was done on a sample of memory CD4+ T cells from blood. The chain's CDR3 is CASSEDPRVSEAFF. CDR3 bases: TGTGCCAGCAGTGAAGACCCCAGGGTCTCTGAAGCTTTCTTT.